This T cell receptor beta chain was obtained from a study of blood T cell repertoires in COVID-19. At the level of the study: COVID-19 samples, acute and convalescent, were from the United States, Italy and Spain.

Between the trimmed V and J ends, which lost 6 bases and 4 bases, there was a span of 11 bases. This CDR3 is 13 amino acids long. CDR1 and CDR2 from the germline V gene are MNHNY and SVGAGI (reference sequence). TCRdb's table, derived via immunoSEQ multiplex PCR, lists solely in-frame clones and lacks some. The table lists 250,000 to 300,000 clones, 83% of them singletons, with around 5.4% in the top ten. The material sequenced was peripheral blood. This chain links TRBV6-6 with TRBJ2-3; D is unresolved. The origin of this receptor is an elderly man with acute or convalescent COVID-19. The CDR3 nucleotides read TGTGCCAGCAGGGCATACAGTGCAGATACGCAGTATTTT. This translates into CASRAYSADTQYF.